The rows below give T cell receptor beta chains drawn from one sample of a study of cytomegalovirus exposure and HLA in healthy donors. The protocol was immunoSEQ multiplex PCR, while the TCRdb copy is restricted to in-frame clones and leaves out a portion. The data contain a few hundred thousand clones, about 80% of them singletons. The sequencing input was PBMCs. Every receptor here comes from a girl between 2 and 10 years old in good health and CMV-seronegative. The CDR3 runs from the conserved cysteine through the conserved F or W. Fields, in order: D gene, J gene, V gene, clone size, CDR3 protein, CDR3 DNA. The D gene is left open where the match is weak. Rows give clone size only sometimes, using once, few, many, or a class for an expanded clone.

.	TRBJ2-6	TRBV6-1	.	CASSALQGSGANVLTF	TGTGCCAGCAGTGCACTGCAGGGCTCTGGGGCCAACGTCCTGACTTTC
TRBD1	TRBJ1-5	TRBV7-2	.	CASSSMGRGSIYQPQHF	TGTGCCAGCAGCTCCATGGGCAGGGGGTCAATCTATCAGCCCCAGCATTTT
.	TRBJ2-3	TRBV28	.	CASSWASTADTQYF	TGTGCCAGCAGTTGGGCATCTACTGCAGATACGCAGTATTTT
.	TRBJ1-4	TRBV28	.	CASSSQGPPDEKLFF	TGTGCCAGCAGTTCTCAGGGGCCTCCTGATGAAAAACTGTTTTTT
.	TRBJ2-3	TRBV5-6	.	CASTSPGITDTQYF	TGTGCCAGCACCTCCCCGGGTATCACAGATACGCAGTATTTT
TRBD1	TRBJ2-1	TRBV5-6	.	CASSFGHRGNEQFF	TGTGCCAGCAGCTTCGGCCACAGGGGCAATGAGCAGTTCTTC
.	TRBJ2-2	TRBV7-3	.	CASSSTGLNTGELFF	TGTGCCAGCAGCTCCACGGGACTTAACACCGGGGAGCTGTTTTTT
.	TRBJ2-7	TRBV28	.	CASSGGADEQYF	TGTGCCAGCAGTGGGGGGGCAGACGAGCAGTACTTC
.	TRBJ2-1	TRBV19	.	CASSTGSLGFF	TGTGCCAGTAGTACCGGGAGTCTGGGGTTCTTC
TRBD1	TRBJ1-1	TRBV5-6	.	CASSTEQGMNTEAFF	TGTGCCAGCAGCACCGAACAGGGGATGAACACTGAAGCTTTCTTT
.	TRBJ2-7	TRBV6-1	.	CASSEDRTVRGYYEQYF	TGTGCCAGCAGTGAAGATCGAACAGTTAGGGGATACTACGAGCAGTACTTC
.	TRBJ1-2	TRBV19	.	CASGRVGDADTNYGYTF	TGTGCCAGTGGGAGGGTAGGGGACGCGGATACTAACTATGGCTACACCTTC
.	TRBJ1-5	TRBV7-7	.	CASSLVSGKPNQPQHF	TGTGCCAGCAGCTTAGTTTCGGGGAAACCGAATCAGCCCCAGCATTTT
TRBD2	TRBJ2-6	TRBV18	.	CASSPPDGGGSGANVLTF	TGTGCCAGCTCACCACCGGATGGCGGGGGCTCTGGGGCCAACGTCCTGACTTTC
.	TRBJ2-5	TRBV15	few	CATSRDLWGGRETQYF	TGTGCCACCAGCAGAGATCTCTGGGGGGGCAGAGAGACCCAGTACTTC
TRBD2	TRBJ2-3	TRBV28	.	CASSFTLGASGSLPIDTQYF	TGTGCCAGCAGTTTTACCCTTGGAGCTAGCGGGAGTCTCCCAATAGATACGCAGTATTTT
TRBD1	TRBJ2-7	TRBV5-1	.	CASTNSPGQGAYEQYF	TGCGCCAGCACTAATTCGCCGGGACAGGGGGCCTACGAGCAGTACTTC
TRBD2	TRBJ2-7	TRBV6-5	.	CAGSLTSGETYEQYF	TGTGCCGGCAGCTTGACTAGCGGGGAAACCTACGAGCAGTACTTC
TRBD2	TRBJ2-7	TRBV28	.	CASSAYSGGRSTYEQYF	TGTGCCAGCAGTGCCTATAGCGGGGGACGCTCTACCTACGAGCAGTACTTC
.	TRBJ2-3	TRBV4-1	.	CASSQGRSTDTQYF	TGCGCCAGCAGCCAAGGGAGAAGCACAGATACGCAGTATTTT
.	TRBJ2-7	TRBV30	.	CAWRREAGTYEQYF	TGTGCCTGGAGGAGGGAGGCAGGGACCTACGAGCAGTACTTC
.	TRBJ1-2	TRBV28	.	CASNWDTGILGYGYTF	TGTGCCAGTAATTGGGATACAGGGATCCTAGGCTATGGCTACACCTTC
.	TRBJ2-7	TRBV6-1	.	CASRREYEQYF	TGTGCCAGTCGGCGGGAATACGAGCAGTACTTC
TRBD2	TRBJ2-1	TRBV2	.	CASCKAGDGLAASYNEQFF	TGTGCCAGCTGCAAGGCGGGCGATGGACTAGCGGCGTCCTACAATGAGCAGTTCTTC
TRBD2	TRBJ2-3	TRBV11-2	.	CASSLDPAGETDTQYF	TGTGCCAGCAGCTTAGATCCAGCGGGGGAGACAGATACGCAGTATTTT
TRBD1	TRBJ1-2	TRBV28	.	CASSGLDRERPNYGYTF	TGTGCCAGCAGTGGCCTGGACAGGGAGCGGCCTAACTATGGCTACACCTTC
.	TRBJ1-6	TRBV9	.	CASSVGAGYNSPLHF	TGTGCCAGCAGCGTAGGGGCAGGATATAATTCACCCCTCCACTTT
TRBD1	TRBJ2-3	TRBV4-2	few	CASSHVPGQGSPDTQYF	TGTGCCAGCAGTCACGTCCCGGGACAGGGGTCCCCAGATACGCAGTATTTT
TRBD1	TRBJ2-1	TRBV18	.	CASSPTRDRVSNEQFF	TGTGCCAGCTCACCTACCCGGGACAGGGTCTCCAATGAGCAGTTCTTC
.	TRBJ2-4	TRBV11-2	few	CASSLVSQGNIQYF	TGTGCCAGCAGCTTAGTGTCACAGGGAAACATTCAGTACTTC
.	TRBJ2-7	TRBV2	once	CASSVDSYEQYF	TGTGCCAGCAGTGTCGACAGCTACGAGCAGTACTTC
TRBD1	TRBJ1-5	TRBV7-8	.	CASSLDRGPLCSNQPQHF	TGTGCCAGCAGCCTCGACAGGGGGCCTTTGTGTAGCAATCAGCCCCAGCATTTT
TRBD2	TRBJ2-1	TRBV7-9	.	CSSSLTSGGRLYNEQFF	TGTTCCAGCAGCTTGACTAGCGGGGGGCGGCTCTACAATGAGCAGTTCTTC
TRBD1	TRBJ1-6	TRBV4-1	.	CASSHATGGNSPLHF	TGCGCCAGCAGCCACGCGACAGGGGGTAATTCACCCCTCCACTTT
TRBD2	TRBJ2-5	TRBV4-1	.	CASSPMGGETQYF	TGCGCCAGCAGCCCAATGGGGGGGGAGACCCAGTACTTC
TRBD1	TRBJ1-2	TRBV2	.	CASSPQGASNYGYTF	TGTGCCAGCAGCCCCCAGGGGGCATCTAACTATGGCTACACCTTC
.	TRBJ2-3	TRBV5-1	few	CASSAGYSTDTQYF	TGCGCCAGCAGTGCGGGGTATAGCACAGATACGCAGTATTTT
TRBD2	TRBJ2-5	TRBV5-4	.	CASSSGGWTSGTRVKETQYF	TGTGCCAGCAGCTCGGGTGGTTGGACTAGCGGCACCCGGGTAAAAGAGACCCAGTACTTC
TRBD2	TRBJ2-3	TRBV28	.	CASSLPTTRGGESDTQYF	TGTGCCAGCAGTCTCCCGACCACACGGGGGGGAGAGTCGGATACGCAGTATTTT
.	TRBJ1-5	TRBV18	.	CASSEQPNQPQHF	TGTGCCAGCTCAGAGCAACCCAATCAGCCCCAGCATTTT
.	TRBJ2-7	TRBV6-1	.	CASSEDGTGDSKYF	TGTGCCAGCAGTGAAGATGGTACAGGAGACAGTAAGTACTTC
TRBD1	TRBJ2-1	TRBV27	.	CASSGTGYYNEQFF	TGTGCCAGCTCCGGGACAGGGTATTACAATGAGCAGTTCTTC
TRBD1	TRBJ2-7	TRBV4-2	.	CASSPRDRSYEQYF	TGTGCCAGCAGCCCTAGGGACAGGTCCTACGAGCAGTACTTC
.	TRBJ2-3	TRBV27	.	CATLSGETDTQYF	TGTGCCACGCTTTCGGGTGAGACAGATACGCAGTATTTT
TRBD2	TRBJ2-1	TRBV5-6	.	CASSWGGVSGSHNEQFF	TGTGCCAGCAGCTGGGGCGGGGTGAGCGGGAGCCACAATGAGCAGTTCTTC